This TCR beta chain is from a study of T cell responses to AZD1222 COVID-19 vaccine. Study-wide results and caveats: Variant regions that are unmutated are reportedly the target of nearly half of spike-specific TCRs. Most donors were white British, females outnumbered males, and clonal diversity was possibly underestimated.

The assay was immunoSEQ multiplex PCR, and TCRdb's table has in-frame clones only and misses some. This repertoire shows about 120,000 clones, approximately 87% found once; its top ten account for roughly 3.6%. The CDR3 covers 16 residues. V lost 0 bases to trimming and J lost 4 bases, with 13 bases between them. In germline, CDR1 is SGHNT, CDR2 YYREEE (reference sequence). As to this clone: Its specificity is unknown.

The chain uses TRBV5-4 and TRBJ2-2; D unresolved. This material consisted of peripheral blood, taken on day 0 of AZD1222 vaccination. This receptor was identified in an adult in good health. DNA of the CDR3: TGTGCCAGCAGCTTGGCCGGTCGGCCGCGCACCGGGGAGCTGTTTTTT. This encodes CASSLAGRPRTGELFF.